Here is one TCR beta chain with its context. The record originates from a study of patients and donors after allogeneic stem cell transplantation. The CDR3 runs to 14 residues. The V and J ends lost 10 bases and 0 bases respectively, with 14 bases between them. Per the germline V gene, CDR1 is ENHRY and CDR2 is SYGVKD. TCRdb redid the calling of the RT-PCR reads with MiXCR, one entry per CDR3 protein. The table shows 95,000 to 120,000 distinct CDR3 sequences, with approximately 35% occurring only once. The TCR was taken from a human donor who was either an allogeneic HSCT recipient or a stem cell or donor lymphocyte infusion donor (not recorded which). It is not recorded whose cells these are; they may come from a transplant donor. Sequenced input: blood, either unsorted or a sorted T cell fraction (not recorded which). This chain uses TRBV10-3 with TRBJ2-3, with D perhaps assigned TRBD1 or TRBD2 (5 bases each). The CDR3 loop is CATTQASSTDTQYF. The CDR3 DNA is TGTGCCACAACACAGGCTAGCAGCACAGATACGCAGTATTTT.